Listed below are T cell receptor beta chains from one sample, sequenced in a study of blood T cells in healthy people across ages. Via MiXCR, TCRdb re-called the 5' RACE reads, giving one row per CDR3 protein. Of about 670,000 distinct CDR3 sequences detected, about 51% appear once; the ten largest clones hold roughly 13%. Sequenced: blood. The source of these receptors is a woman aged 80 or older in good health. CDR3s include the opening cysteine and the closing phenylalanine or tryptophan. Fields, in order: J gene, V gene, clone size, CDR3 length, D gene, CDR3 protein, CDR3 DNA. The D gene is left open where the match is weak. Clone size appears in some rows only: once, few, many, or a class for an expanded clone.

TRBJ1-5 TRBV6-2/TRBV6-3 many 12 . CASSPRSRPQHF TGTGCCAGCAGCCCGAGATCAAGACCCCAGCATTTT
TRBJ2-1 TRBV29-1 many 16 TRBD1 CSVFFQTGGFNNEQFF TGCAGCGTGTTCTTTCAGACAGGGGGCTTCAACAATGAGCAGTTCTTC
TRBJ1-1 TRBV7-9 few 11 . CASSHAGEAFF TGTGCCAGCAGTCATGCGGGTGAAGCTTTCTTT
TRBJ2-3 TRBV18 few 15 . CASSPLQTSTDTQYF TGTGCCAGCTCACCATTACAGACCAGCACAGATACGCAGTATTTT
TRBJ2-4 TRBV30 many 13 . CAWKVGAGNIQYF TGTGCCTGGAAGGTGGGGGCTGGAAACATTCAGTACTTC
TRBJ2-7 TRBV10-3 many 15 TRBD1 CAISGGQGLVYEQYF TGTGCCATCAGTGGTGGACAGGGTTTGGTCTACGAGCAGTACTTC
TRBJ1-5 TRBV5-1 . 15 TRBD1 CASSLSGQVNQPQHF TGCGCCAGCAGCTTGAGTGGACAGGTCAATCAGCCCCAGCATTTT
TRBJ2-3 TRBV7-3 many 16 . CASSLIGGSQTDTQYF TGTGCCAGCAGCTTAATAGGTGGGAGCCAGACAGATACGCAGTATTTT
TRBJ2-2 TRBV15 . 18 TRBD1 CATSRHDRGLGRTGELFF TGTGCCACCAGCAGACATGACAGGGGGCTCGGACGGACCGGGGAGCTGTTTTTT
TRBJ2-1 TRBV29-1 . 15 TRBD2 CSSCGVSGGYNEQFF TGCAGCTCCTGCGGGGTTAGCGGGGGATACAATGAGCAGTTCTTC
TRBJ2-5 TRBV6-2/TRBV6-3 few 15 TRBD1 CASSWGDRGRQTQYF TGTGCCAGCAGCTGGGGAGACAGGGGAAGGCAGACCCAGTACTTC
TRBJ1-2 TRBV29-1 many 14 . CSAPGPGLGYGYTF TGCAGCGCCCCGGGGCCGGGCCTGGGCTATGGCTACACCTTC
TRBJ2-1 TRBV23-1 . 16 . CASSPPTGLQFYEQFF TGCGCCAGCAGTCCACCAACAGGGTTGCAATTCTATGAGCAGTTCTTC
TRBJ1-2 TRBV15 . 13 TRBD1 CTTSSQGDCGYTF TGTACCACCAGTTCCCAGGGGGACTGTGGCTACACCTTC
TRBJ2-1 TRBV5-6 . 15 . CASTFARVGVNEQFF TGTGCCAGCACCTTCGCGAGGGTGGGGGTCAATGAGCAGTTCTTC
TRBJ1-6 TRBV7-2 . 16 TRBD1 CASSISGGAGNSPLHF TGTGCCAGCAGCATCTCAGGGGGCGCTGGTAATTCACCCCTCCACTTT
TRBJ2-7 TRBV20-1 . 15 . CSAKGDPRGTYEQYF TGCAGTGCTAAGGGGGATCCGAGAGGGACCTACGAGCAGTACTTC
TRBJ2-6 TRBV7-9 once 13 . CAGSLSGANVLTF TGTGCCGGCAGCTTGAGTGGGGCCAACGTCCTGACTTTC
TRBJ2-1 TRBV7-2 . 12 . CASSLLAIEQFF TGTGCCAGCAGCCTTCTAGCGATTGAGCAGTTCTTC
TRBJ2-7 TRBV4-1 . 14 . CASSQAPGRCEQYF TGCGCCAGCAGCCAAGCCCCCGGGAGATGCGAGCAGTACTTC
TRBJ2-1 TRBV28 . 14 TRBD2 CASHLAGPNNEQFF TGTGCCAGTCACCTAGCGGGGCCCAACAATGAGCAGTTCTTC
TRBJ1-1 TRBV27 . 13 . CASSLSVDTEAFF TGTGCCAGCAGTTTATCGGTGGACACTGAAGCTTTCTTT
TRBJ2-7 TRBV5-1 . 15 . CASSLVQGSYNEQYF TGCGCCAGCAGCTTGGTGCAGGGGTCCTACAATGAGCAGTACTTC
TRBJ2-7 TRBV12-3/TRBV12-4 . 14 . CASNTDPTSYEQYF TGTGCCAGCAATACGGACCCTACCAGTTACGAGCAGTACTTC
TRBJ2-6 TRBV5-1 . 17 . CASSSEGQSSGANVLTF TGCGCCAGCAGCTCGGAGGGTCAATCCTCTGGGGCCAACGTCCTGACTTTC
TRBJ2-6 TRBV3-1 . 12 . CASSRTANVLTF TGTGCCAGCAGCCGAACGGCCAACGTCCTGACTTTC
TRBJ2-7 TRBV20-1 many 15 . CSARDPLSGSYEQYF TGCAGTGCTAGAGATCCTCTGAGCGGCTCCTACGAGCAGTACTTC
TRBJ2-7 TRBV28 . 16 . CASRRPQVTGAYEQYF TGTGCCAGCAGACGTCCCCAGGTTACTGGAGCCTACGAGCAGTACTTC
TRBJ2-7 TRBV6-2/TRBV6-3 . 11 . CASSYNWGQYF TGTGCCAGCAGTTACAACTGGGGGCAGTACTTC
TRBJ1-1 TRBV7-2 few 14 . CASSLERGIKVAFF TGTGCCAGCAGCTTAGAGAGGGGGATCAAGGTCGCTTTCTTT
TRBJ2-1 TRBV4-3 few 16 . CASSPRESELYNEQFF TGCGCCAGCAGCCCCCGTGAGAGTGAACTATACAATGAGCAGTTCTTC
TRBJ1-2 TRBV7-2 many 17 . CASSKRGETLGVGGYTF TGTGCCAGCAGTAAAAGGGGCGAAACCTTGGGAGTGGGTGGCTACACCTTC
TRBJ2-7 TRBV4-2 . 16 . CASSQDWSASLAEQYF TGTGCCAGCAGCCAAGATTGGTCCGCTAGTCTCGCCGAGCAGTACTTC
TRBJ2-3 TRBV7-8 . 15 . CASSSRPGSTDTQYF TGTGCCAGCAGCTCAAGGCCGGGAAGCACAGATACGCAGTATTTT
TRBJ2-1 TRBV12-3/TRBV12-4 once 12 . CASRGVSNEQFF TGTGCCAGCAGGGGGGTGAGCAATGAGCAGTTCTTC
TRBJ2-2 TRBV20-1 . 14 . CSASVARGRGELFF TGCAGTGCTAGTGTAGCCCGAGGCCGCGGGGAGCTGTTTTTT
TRBJ2-2 TRBV5-1 . 17 TRBD2 CASSSGLAGAGTGELFF TGCGCCAGCAGCTCGGGACTAGCGGGAGCGGGCACCGGGGAGCTGTTTTTT
TRBJ2-1 TRBV20-1 many 16 TRBD2 CSAWTSGGDSYNEQFF TGCAGTGCTTGGACTAGCGGGGGTGATTCCTACAATGAGCAGTTCTTC
TRBJ2-5 TRBV12-3/TRBV12-4 many 14 . CASSPGQLRETQYF TGTGCCAGCAGTCCGGGACAACTGAGAGAGACCCAGTACTTC
TRBJ2-7 TRBV5-1 . 15 . CASSLKEATPYEQYF TGCGCCAGCAGCTTGAAGGAGGCGACACCCTACGAGCAGTACTTC
TRBJ2-3 TRBV9 . 16 TRBD2 CASSATGLVVPDTQYF TGTGCCAGCAGCGCTACGGGACTAGTAGTCCCGGATACGCAGTATTTT
TRBJ2-7 TRBV3-1 . 12 . CASSQGHPGLYF TGTGCCAGCAGCCAAGGCCATCCCGGCCTGTACTTC
TRBJ1-2 TRBV11-2 . 13 . CASSLTDYYGYTF TGTGCCAGCAGCTTAACAGATTACTATGGCTACACCTTC
TRBJ2-5 TRBV5-1 . 15 TRBD1 CASSLRTGYQETQYF TGCGCCAGCAGCCTGAGGACAGGGTACCAAGAGACCCAGTACTTC
TRBJ2-2 TRBV2 . 13 TRBD1 CASRDRDTGELFF TGTGCCAGCCGGGACAGGGACACCGGGGAGCTGTTTTTT
TRBJ2-3 TRBV3-1 . 16 . CAGSQDRSRGLYTQYF TGTGCCGGCAGCCAAGATAGAAGTAGAGGCCTTTATACGCAGTATTTT
TRBJ2-1 TRBV12-3/TRBV12-4 . 13 . CASSLRADGEQFF TGTGCCAGCAGTTTGCGTGCGGACGGTGAGCAGTTCTTC
TRBJ1-2 TRBV6-1 . 14 . CASVWAAANYGYTF TGTGCCAGCGTTTGGGCAGCCGCTAACTATGGCTACACCTTC
TRBJ2-3 TRBV3-1 many 15 . CASSQQVSNTDTQYF TGTGCCAGCAGCCAACAGGTCAGCAACACAGATACGCAGTATTTT
TRBJ2-7 TRBV29-1 many 12 . CSVVRDGYEQYF TGCAGCGTTGTTAGGGACGGCTACGAGCAGTACTTC
TRBJ2-6 TRBV18 few 18 . CASSPRKDSFSGANVLTF TGTGCCAGCTCACCACGAAAAGACAGTTTCTCTGGGGCCAACGTCCTGACTTTC
TRBJ2-7 TRBV2 many 13 . CASSEEAAYEQYF TGTGCCAGCAGTGAAGAAGCGGCCTACGAGCAGTACTTC
TRBJ2-3 TRBV9 many 17 . CASSVEYGLMTTDTQYF TGTGCCAGCAGCGTAGAGTATGGCTTAATGACCACAGATACGCAGTATTTT
TRBJ2-2 TRBV10-3 . 14 TRBD2 CAISERGLAGDLFF TGTGCCATCAGTGAGAGGGGACTAGCGGGAGACCTGTTTTTT
TRBJ2-1 TRBV29-1 many 12 . CCGTAAYNEQFF TGCTGCGGAACGGCAGCTTACAATGAGCAGTTCTTC